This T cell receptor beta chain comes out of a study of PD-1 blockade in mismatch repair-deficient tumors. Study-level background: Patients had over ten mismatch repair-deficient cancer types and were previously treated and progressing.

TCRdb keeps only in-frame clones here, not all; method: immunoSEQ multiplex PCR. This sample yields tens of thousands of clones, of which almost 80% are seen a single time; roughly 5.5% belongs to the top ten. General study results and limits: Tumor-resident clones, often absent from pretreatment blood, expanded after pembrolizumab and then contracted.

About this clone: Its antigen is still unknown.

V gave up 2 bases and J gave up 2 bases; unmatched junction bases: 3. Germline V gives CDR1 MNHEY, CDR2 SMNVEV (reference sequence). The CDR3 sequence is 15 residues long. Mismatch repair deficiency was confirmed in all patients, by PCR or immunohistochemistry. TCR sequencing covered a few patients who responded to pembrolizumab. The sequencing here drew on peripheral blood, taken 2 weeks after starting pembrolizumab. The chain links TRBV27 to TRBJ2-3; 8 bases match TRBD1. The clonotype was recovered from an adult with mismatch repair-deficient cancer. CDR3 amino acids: CASSLRGQVTDTQYF. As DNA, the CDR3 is TGTGCCAGCAGTTTACGGGGACAGGTCACAGATACGCAGTATTTT.